This T cell receptor (beta chain) was found in a study of CD8+ T cells in alopecia areata. Study details: Tofacitinib therapy lasting 6 to 18 months was followed by 6 months off drug.

V lost 0 bases and J 8 bases, leaving 11 bases between the germline ends. The CDR3 is made up of 15 amino acids. Germline V gene sequence: CDR1 MNHEY, CDR2 SVGAGI. Individuals with alopecia areata gave both lesional scalp punch biopsies and peripheral blood for collection. The authors extracted RNA and reverse transcribed it into cDNA as the sequencing template. Produced via immunoSEQ multiplex PCR; TCRdb's table is partial and in-frame only. The table records 170,000 or so clones, just under 60% of them present only once. The receptor comes from a human donor with alopecia areata. This chain connects TRBV6-5 to TRBJ1-6; D is perhaps TRBD1 (5 bases). Here the sequenced sample was CD4+ T cells sorted from blood, taken at week 0. The CDR3 spells CASSYSRDGYSPLHF. The CDR3 bases are TGTGCCAGCAGTTACTCGAGGGACGGCTATTCACCCCTCCACTTT.